This entry lists 27 T cell receptor beta chains sequenced from one sample in a study of cytomegalovirus exposure and HLA in healthy donors. Some clones are missing from TCRdb's copy, which holds only in-frame ones; the method was immunoSEQ multiplex PCR. The sample has some 290,000 clones; over 75% are singletons. Sequencing used PBMCs. These receptors were obtained from a man younger than 45 in good health and CMV-seronegative.

The rearrangement uses TRBV21-1 and TRBJ2-7; TRBD2, the table's D call, lacks a check against the DNA. TRBV21-1 is given as a pseudogene. The CDR3 is 14 amino acids. CDR3 loop: CASPLAKSTYEQYF. The CDR3 DNA follows: TGTGCCAGCCCCCTTGCGAAGTCAACCTACGAGCAGTACTTC.

This chain joins TRBV6-5 and TRBJ2-5, with a weak D call TRBD2 (7 bases). Trimming took 4 bases from V and 4 from J, leaving 19 bases between them. The germline CDR1 and CDR2 sequences are MNHEY and SVGAGI. This CDR3 region has 16 residues. CDR3 DNA sequence: TGTGCCAGCAGTTGGTCTATAGGGGGGGCAAGAGAGACCCAGTACTTC. Amino acid sequence: CASSWSIGGARETQYF.

The rearrangement links TRBV5-6 to TRBJ1-2; D uncertain. With 7 bases removed from V and 8 bases from J, the gap between germline ends came to 18 bases. The CDR3 runs to 13 residues. CDR1 and CDR2 from the germline V gene are SGHDT and YYEEEE. Here the CDR3 DNA reads TGTGCCAGCGATCCGGGATCAGGAGGCGGCTACACCTTC. Protein: CASDPGSGGGYTF.

This clone was observed a single time. J is TRBJ2-5 and V is TRBV6-6, with a possible D match to TRBD2 (5 bases). The germline V gene has CDR1 MNHNY and CDR2 SVGAGI (reference sequence). The CDR3 spans 13 residues. Trimming took 6 bases from V and 5 from J, leaving 13 bases between them. The CDR3 bases are TGTGCCAGCAGAGAGGGAGTTCCGGAGACCCAGTACTTC. It codes for CASREGVPETQYF.

The DNA for the CDR3 is TGTGCCAGTCTAGGGGGCGGGAACACTGAAGCTTTCTTT. Protein: CASLGGGNTEAFF. The V gene is TRBV6-5, the J gene TRBJ1-1; 7 bases agree with TRBD1. Germline CDR1 MNHEY, CDR2 SVGAGI. V lost 9 bases, J lost 1 base, and 5 bases stayed unmatched. The CDR3 extends over 13 amino acids.

This clone was seen more than once but under ten times. The V gene is TRBV9, the J gene TRBJ1-3; D perhaps matches TRBD1 (5 bases). This CDR3 region has 13 residues. The germline CDR1 and CDR2 sequences are SGDLS and YYNGEE. With 0 bases removed from V and 9 bases from J, the gap between germline ends came to 10 bases. CDR3 protein: CASSVERGGTIYF. Here the CDR3 DNA reads TGTGCCAGCAGCGTAGAAAGGGGTGGCACCATATATTTT.

The V and J genes are TRBV2 and TRBJ1-5; D is perhaps TRBD1 (5 bases). CDR3 length equals 14 residues. Germline V gene lookup returns CDR1 SNHLY and CDR2 FYNNEI. The V and J ends lost 2 bases and 4 bases respectively, with 9 bases between them. CDR3 amino acids: CASSENGGNQPQHF. CDR3 nucleotide sequence: TGTGCCAGCAGTGAAAATGGGGGGAATCAGCCCCAGCATTTT.

The chain recombines TRBV5-1 with TRBJ2-7; weak D call: TRBD1 (6 bases). Germline V gene data show CDR1 as SGHRS and CDR2 as YFSETQ. The CDR3 runs 15 residues. The V end lost 4 bases, the J end lost 4 bases, and 18 bases lay between the germline ends. The CDR3 DNA is TGCGCCAGCAGCCACGGGCCAGGGGATTCATACGAGCAGTACTTC. Protein: CASSHGPGDSYEQYF.

The genes are TRBV6-5 and TRBJ1-4; a weak D match, TRBD1 (5 bases). CDR3 length equals 16 residues. Germline lookup yields CDR1 MNHEY and CDR2 SVGAGI. V was pared by 4 bases and J by 3 bases, with 15 bases between. This chain's CDR3 is CASSFVRKGANEKLFF. The CDR3 DNA follows: TGTGCCAGCAGTTTTGTCCGCAAAGGGGCTAATGAAAAACTGTTTTTT.

The rearrangement joins TRBV10-3 to TRBJ2-2, with 9 positions matching TRBD2. Germline CDR1 and CDR2: ENHRY and SYGVKD. CDR3 length: 14 residues. V trimming: 9 bases; J trimming: 6 bases; junction bases outside the gene matches: 8. The CDR3 here is CAIGGTSKSGELFF. In DNA, the CDR3 is TGTGCCATTGGCGGGACTAGCAAGTCCGGGGAGCTGTTTTTT.

V and J are TRBV9 and TRBJ2-7, with D unclear. The CDR3 sequence is 15 residues long. V shed 0 bases and J shed 2 bases, with 12 bases lying between them. Germline V gene lookup returns CDR1 SGDLS and CDR2 YYNGEE. CDR3 amino acids: CASSVGGQAPYEQYF. The CDR3 DNA reads as TGTGCCAGCAGCGTAGGTGGTCAGGCCCCCTACGAGCAGTACTTC. The whole variable domain, remainder taken from reference TRBV9 and TRBJ2-7, is DSGVTQTPKHLITATGQRVTLRCSPRSGDLSVYWYQQSLDQGLQFLIQYYNGEERAKGNILERFSAQQFPDLHSELNLSSLELGDSALYFCASSVGGQAPYEQYFGPGTRLTVT.

The chain has TRBV4-1 and TRBJ2-5, with 9 bases fitting TRBD1. The germline CDR1 and CDR2 sequences are MGHRA and YSYEKL. With V trimmed by 1 base and J by 0 bases, 0 bases remained unmatched. The length of the CDR3 is 15 residues. Here the CDR3 reads CASSQGDRDQETQYF. DNA for the CDR3: TGCGCCAGCAGCCAAGGGGACAGGGACCAAGAGACCCAGTACTTC.

The rearrangement links TRBV7-9 to TRBJ1-2; D is uncertain. Germline V gives CDR1 SEHNR, CDR2 FQNEAQ (reference sequence). There are 14 residues in the CDR3. V was shortened by 1 base and J by 6 bases, with 12 bases between the two germline ends. CDR3 DNA sequence: TGTGCCAGCAGCTTAGGTGCGACACGCGATGGCTACACCTTC. It translates to CASSLGATRDGYTF.

This chain uses TRBV7-9 with TRBJ2-4; maybe TRBD2 (5 bases). Germline CDR1 and CDR2: SEHNR and FQNEAQ (reference sequence). The CDR3 runs 16 residues. Trimming cost V 5 bases and J 0 bases, with 14 bases left between them. CDR3 sequence (DNA): TGTGCCAGCAGCCCCACCCTGGGAGTAGCCAAAAACATTCAGTACTTC. Translating it yields CASSPTLGVAKNIQYF.

In its sample, this clone was seen once. The chain is built from TRBV9 and TRBJ1-1; D is undetermined. The CDR3 is 14 residues long. CDR1 is SGDLS, CDR2 YYNGEE, per germline. The V gene lost 2 bases and the J gene lost 1 base, with 9 bases spanning the gap. In DNA, the CDR3 is TGTGCCAGCAGCGTGGGAGTTGGGAACACTGAAGCTTTCTTT. Protein sequence: CASSVGVGNTEAFF.

The V and J genes are TRBV5-1 and TRBJ2-3, with a tentative D call TRBD2 (5 bases). CDR1 is SGHRS and CDR2 is YFSETQ in the germline V gene. CDR3 length: 13 residues. Trimming shortened V by 2 bases and J by 3 bases, and 7 bases separated the two germline ends. Here the CDR3 reads CASSFSGTDTQYF. CDR3 coding DNA: TGCGCCAGCAGCTTTTCGGGGACAGATACGCAGTATTTT.

The V gene is TRBV30, the J gene TRBJ1-5; 9 nucleotides match TRBD1. Germline CDR1 GTSNPN, CDR2 SVGIG (reference sequence). Trimming at V came to 2 bases and at J to 7 bases, leaving 9 bases not matched to a gene. The CDR3 spans 15 residues. Here the CDR3 reads CAWSLAQGAGQPQHF. DNA of the CDR3: TGTGCCTGGAGTTTGGCACAGGGGGCAGGGCAGCCCCAGCATTTT.

The chain links TRBV2 to TRBJ2-3; a weak D match, TRBD2 (5 bases). The germline V gene encodes CDR1 SNHLY and CDR2 FYNNEI. This CDR3 is built from 13 residues. V was pared by 10 bases and J by 2 bases, with 13 bases between. CDR3 DNA sequence: TGTGCCATCGAGGGCTACAACACAGATACGCAGTATTTT. Its translation: CAIEGYNTDTQYF.

The genes are TRBV29-1 and TRBJ2-2, with TRBD2 matching 11 bases. The CDR3 sequence is 15 residues long. CDR1 SQVTM and CDR2 ANQGSEA come from the germline V gene. Trimming took 6 bases from V and 0 from J; bases not matched to a gene: 3. This CDR3 reads CSVVTSGANTGELFF. In DNA, the CDR3 is TGCAGCGTCGTGACTAGCGGGGCGAACACCGGGGAGCTGTTTTTT.

The CDR3, as DNA: TGTGCCAGCAGCGCAGGGTGGACTGAAGCTTTCTTT. Encoded protein: CASSAGWTEAFF. The chain joins TRBV2 to TRBJ1-1, with D maybe TRBD1 (5 bases). CDR1 is SNHLY, CDR2 FYNNEI, per germline. With 6 bases removed from V and 5 bases from J, the gap between germline ends came to 10 bases. This CDR3 region has 12 residues.

Details on this clone: Other DNA sequences within the sample encode an identical CDR3. V usage is TRBV27 and J usage is TRBJ1-2, with a weak D call TRBD1 (6 bases). Germline V lookup: CDR1 MNHEY, CDR2 SMNVEV (reference sequence). The V end was cut by 2 bases, the J end by 4 bases, with 8 bases between. The CDR3 is 13 residues long. This CDR3 reads CASSLLGGYGYTF. Here the CDR3 DNA reads TGTGCCAGCAGTTTACTAGGGGGCTATGGCTACACCTTC.

This sequence joins TRBV19 and TRBJ1-5; D not resolved. The CDR3 sequence is 11 residues long. CDR1 is LNHDA, CDR2 SQIVND, per germline (reference sequence). The V end lost 5 bases, the J end lost 4 bases, and 3 bases lay between the germline ends. CDR3 sequence reads: CASSYNQPQHF. The CDR3 DNA reads as TGTGCCAGTAGTTATAATCAGCCCCAGCATTTT.

On this clone itself: Other nucleotide sequences from this sample produce the same CDR3. The genes are TRBV29-1 and TRBJ2-3; 8 bases are shared with TRBD2. The CDR3 contains 14 residues. CDR1 SQVTM and CDR2 ANQGSEA come from the germline V gene. V lost 5 bases to trimming and J lost 3 bases; unmatched junction nucleotides: 7. CDR3 region: CSVCGGGKTDTQYF. CDR3 coding DNA: TGCAGCGTTTGTGGCGGGGGGAAGACAGATACGCAGTATTTT.

CDR3: CASSLIPGSNQPQHF. The CDR3 bases are TGTGCCAGCAGCTTAATTCCAGGGAGCAATCAGCCCCAGCATTTT. The rearrangement uses TRBV11-2 and TRBJ1-5; TRBD1 is a possible D gene (5 bases). The CDR3 spans 15 residues. The V end was cut by 2 bases, the J end by 1 base, with 9 bases between. CDR1 SGHAT and CDR2 FQNNGV come from the germline V gene.

This clone was seen once. CDR3 amino acids: CASSLQGANTIYF. In DNA form, the CDR3 reads TGTGCCAGTAGTTTGCAGGGGGCTAACACCATATATTTT. The V call is TRBV19, the J call TRBJ1-3; 8 nucleotides align to TRBD1. The germline CDR1 and CDR2 sequences are LNHDA and SQIVND (reference sequence). V shed 5 bases, J shed 7 bases, and the junction held 4 bases outside the gene matches. The CDR3 has 13 residues.

The chain couples TRBV7-9 to TRBJ2-7, with D perhaps matching TRBD2 (6 bases). Deletions cut 5 bases from V and 7 bases from J, with 18 bases between. The germline gives CDR1 SEHNR, CDR2 FQNEAQ (reference sequence). This CDR3 region has 14 residues. The CDR3 DNA reads as TGTGCCAGCAGCGCAACAGCGTCCGCGGGGGAGCAGTACTTC. It specifies CASSATASAGEQYF.

V and J are TRBV7-2 and TRBJ1-3; D unclear. The CDR3 consists of 15 residues. Germline V gene sequence: CDR1 SGHTA, CDR2 FQGNSA. Trimming took 1 base from V and 0 from J, leaving 7 bases between them. In DNA form, the CDR3 reads TGTGCCAGCAGCTTAGATTCGGGCTCTGGAAACACCATATATTTT. Protein product: CASSLDSGSGNTIYF.